This is a list of T cell receptor beta chains from one sample in a study of synovial regulatory T cells in juvenile arthritis. This table comes from immunoSEQ multiplex PCR, and its TCRdb copy is limited to in-frame clones, with some not included. The repertoire table contains around 8,000 clones. The sequenced sample consisted of Treg cells from blood. Source of these receptors: a donor between 2 and 35 years old with juvenile idiopathic arthritis. CDR3s include the opening cysteine and the closing phenylalanine or tryptophan. Not every row has a clone size; where given, it reads once, few, many or a size class.

j_call clone_size v_call cdr3_aa
TRBJ2-3 NA TRBV6-5 CASSSGPLERYF
TRBJ1-1 NA TRBV15 CATSRDMAGEAFF
TRBJ2-1 NA TRBV5-1 CASRPTGDSYNEQFF
TRBJ1-1 NA TRBV30 CAWTPLNGVRTEAFF
TRBJ2-1 NA TRBV11-1 CASSFDHSGSIYWGEQFF
TRBJ1-1 NA TRBV6-5 CASSYFQGDTEAFF
TRBJ2-5 NA TRBV15 CATSSDQRGRLGGETQYF
TRBJ1-3 NA TRBV28 CASSRVSGNTIYF
TRBJ1-5 NA TRBV28 CASSSGQGRQPQHF
TRBJ1-4 NA TRBV5-1 CASSLAWVGEKLFF
TRBJ2-1 NA TRBV5-1 CASSPRPLLAGGLGTNEQFF
TRBJ2-5 NA TRBV30 CAWSVSHQETQYF
TRBJ2-7 NA TRBV5-5 CASSSDFYEQYF
TRBJ2-7 NA TRBV19 CASSGGSGPGYEQYF
TRBJ2-1 NA TRBV2 CASSEGGRGPFF
TRBJ2-5 NA TRBV10-3 CATENAETQYF
TRBJ2-1 NA TRBV7-9 CASSLVGGSISEQFF
TRBJ2-2 NA TRBV14 CASSQVRTTGELFF
TRBJ1-5 medium-sized TRBV19 CASRGGPEDQPQHF
TRBJ2-1 NA TRBV4-2 CASSQAQRETLNEQFF
TRBJ2-1 NA TRBV11-2 CASSDLAGVYNEQFF
TRBJ2-7 NA TRBV11-1 CASSLYRGTSYEQYF
TRBJ2-3 NA TRBV7-3 CASSLEGDTDTQYF
TRBJ2-7 NA TRBV11-2 CASRLERGVGQRVYEQYF
TRBJ2-2 NA TRBV6-6 CASSLPRRELFF
TRBJ2-6 NA TRBV19 CASSIARAGANVLTF
TRBJ2-1 NA TRBV19 CASRSYNEQFF
TRBJ1-2 NA TRBV27 CASSLIGVGGHTF
TRBJ2-3 NA TRBV28 CASRTSGRTDTQYF
TRBJ1-5 NA TRBV30 CAWSDSRVQPQHF
TRBJ1-4 NA TRBV18 CASSWTGQGEKLFF